The rows below give T cell receptor beta chains drawn from one sample of a study of beta chain features in type 1 diabetes. The method was immunoSEQ multiplex PCR; TCRdb's version includes in-frame clones alone and lacks a portion of them. This table has hundreds of thousands of clones, about an eighth appearing once. Material: naive CD4+ T cells from blood. These receptors were collected from a man younger than 35 with type 1 diabetes. Each CDR3 is given with its conserved first and last residue. Each record gives: J gene, D gene, clone size, V gene, CDR3 DNA, CDR3 protein. A D gene is named only where the DNA matches it firmly. Some rows mark clone size as missing; the rest say once, few, many or name a class of expanded clone.

j_gene: TRBJ1-1
d_gene: -
abundance: -
v_gene: TRBV6-1
CDR3nt: TGTGCCAGCAGCCGAGATCGGGACCCAACTGAAGCTTTCTTT
CDR3aa: CASSRDRDPTEAFF

j_gene: TRBJ1-2
d_gene: -
abundance: few
v_gene: TRBV19
CDR3nt: TGTGCCAGTGAAAAGAGTGCAGGGGAATATGGCTACACCTTC
CDR3aa: CASEKSAGEYGYTF

j_gene: TRBJ1-2
d_gene: -
abundance: -
v_gene: TRBV7-9
CDR3nt: TGTGCCAGCAGCTGGGGGAACACCAGTCCTTATGGCTACACCTTC
CDR3aa: CASSWGNTSPYGYTF

j_gene: TRBJ1-6
d_gene: TRBD1
abundance: few
v_gene: TRBV30
CDR3nt: TGTGCCTGGAGTGTAATGGACAGGGTGCGGTCACCCCTCCACTTT
CDR3aa: CAWSVMDRVRSPLHF

j_gene: TRBJ2-5
d_gene: -
abundance: -
v_gene: TRBV11-3
CDR3nt: TGTGCCAGCAGCTCCCGATTCGCCGAAGAGACCCAGTACTTC
CDR3aa: CASSSRFAEETQYF

j_gene: TRBJ1-1
d_gene: -
abundance: few
v_gene: TRBV7-9
CDR3nt: TGTGCCAGCGACAAGGGGGGGTTGAACACTGAAGCTTTCTTT
CDR3aa: CASDKGGLNTEAFF

j_gene: TRBJ2-5
d_gene: -
abundance: -
v_gene: TRBV7-2
CDR3nt: TGTGCCAGCAGCTCTGGGGCAGCACCGTACCAAGAGACCCAGTACTTC
CDR3aa: CASSSGAAPYQETQYF

j_gene: TRBJ1-2
d_gene: TRBD1
abundance: -
v_gene: TRBV14
CDR3nt: TGTGCCAGCAGCCGACTGCACAGGGGAGACTATGGCTACACCTTC
CDR3aa: CASSRLHRGDYGYTF

j_gene: TRBJ2-7
d_gene: -
abundance: few
v_gene: TRBV6-6
CDR3nt: TGTGCCAGCAGTTACGGCGGTCTCCTAGGAGGGTACGAGCAGTACTTC
CDR3aa: CASSYGGLLGGYEQYF

j_gene: TRBJ2-3
d_gene: -
abundance: -
v_gene: TRBV9
CDR3nt: TGTGCCAGCAGCGTAGACGGCGGCGCACTCACAGATACGCAGTATTTT
CDR3aa: CASSVDGGALTDTQYF

j_gene: TRBJ2-5
d_gene: TRBD1
abundance: few
v_gene: TRBV13
CDR3nt: TGTGCCAGCAGCCTCGGGACAGGGCGCGTCATAGAGACCCAGTACTTC
CDR3aa: CASSLGTGRVIETQYF

j_gene: TRBJ2-5
d_gene: TRBD2
abundance: -
v_gene: TRBV6-4
CDR3nt: TGTGCCAGCAGATTGACTAGCACGTCGGAGACCCAGTACTTC
CDR3aa: CASRLTSTSETQYF

j_gene: TRBJ1-1
d_gene: -
abundance: few
v_gene: TRBV29-1
CDR3nt: TGCAGCCCTTTGAATTTGGGGAACACTGAAGCTTTCTTT
CDR3aa: CSPLNLGNTEAFF

j_gene: TRBJ1-2
d_gene: -
abundance: -
v_gene: TRBV2
CDR3nt: TGTGCCAGCAGTGAACAACAGAATGACTATGGCTACACCTTC
CDR3aa: CASSEQQNDYGYTF

j_gene: TRBJ2-4
d_gene: -
abundance: -
v_gene: TRBV7-9
CDR3nt: TGTGCCAGCAGCTTGGCCGGGTGGGACATTCAGTACTTC
CDR3aa: CASSLAGWDIQYF

j_gene: TRBJ2-1
d_gene: -
abundance: few
v_gene: TRBV5-1
CDR3nt: TGCGCCAGCAGCTTGGCCCCGGGCGGGGTCGATGAGCAGTTCTTC
CDR3aa: CASSLAPGGVDEQFF

j_gene: TRBJ2-7
d_gene: -
abundance: few
v_gene: TRBV7-9
CDR3nt: TGTGCCAGCAGCCAATTCAGCGGGACAGGTAGGGATGGATGGTACGAGCAGTACTTC
CDR3aa: CASSQFSGTGRDGWYEQYF

j_gene: TRBJ1-1
d_gene: TRBD1
abundance: -
v_gene: TRBV5-1
CDR3nt: TGCGCCAGCAGCTCGACAGGGTCGAACACTGAAGCTTTCTTT
CDR3aa: CASSSTGSNTEAFF

j_gene: TRBJ1-1
d_gene: -
abundance: -
v_gene: TRBV30
CDR3nt: TGTGCCTCTTCTAGGAGGGGATCGATGAACACTGAAGCTTTCTTT
CDR3aa: CASSRRGSMNTEAFF

j_gene: TRBJ2-5
d_gene: TRBD1
abundance: few
v_gene: TRBV2
CDR3nt: TGTGCCAGCGGACAGGACAACCAAGAGACCCAGTACTTC
CDR3aa: CASGQDNQETQYF

j_gene: TRBJ1-1
d_gene: -
abundance: few
v_gene: TRBV6-6
CDR3nt: TGTGCCAGCAAGAGCGGCTGGACAGCCTTAAACACTGAAGCTTTCTTT
CDR3aa: CASKSGWTALNTEAFF

j_gene: TRBJ1-2
d_gene: -
abundance: -
v_gene: TRBV5-1
CDR3nt: TGCGCCAGCAGCCCAGGGGAGGGTGGCTACACCTTC
CDR3aa: CASSPGEGGYTF

j_gene: TRBJ1-2
d_gene: -
abundance: few
v_gene: TRBV30
CDR3nt: TGTGCCTGGAGTCCCTCCGGGACACCTAAATATGGCTACACCTTC
CDR3aa: CAWSPSGTPKYGYTF

j_gene: TRBJ1-2
d_gene: TRBD1
abundance: -
v_gene: TRBV19
CDR3nt: TGTGCCAGTAGGGCGGACAGGGTCAGTGGCTACACCTTC
CDR3aa: CASRADRVSGYTF

j_gene: TRBJ2-3
d_gene: TRBD1
abundance: few
v_gene: TRBV28
CDR3nt: TGTGCCAGCAGTCTGATACAGGGGGCGAAAGATACGCAGTATTTT
CDR3aa: CASSLIQGAKDTQYF

j_gene: TRBJ2-7
d_gene: TRBD2
abundance: few
v_gene: TRBV11-2
CDR3nt: TGTGCCAGCAGCGTCGGGGGACTAGCGGTTTCCTACGAGCAGTACTTC
CDR3aa: CASSVGGLAVSYEQYF

j_gene: TRBJ2-3
d_gene: -
abundance: -
v_gene: TRBV4-1
CDR3nt: TGCGCCAGCAGCCAAGAGAAGGACTCACGGTGGGATACGCAGTATTTT
CDR3aa: CASSQEKDSRWDTQYF

j_gene: TRBJ2-5
d_gene: -
abundance: few
v_gene: TRBV9
CDR3nt: TGTGCCAGCAGCGTAGTTGCTAGCTGGGAGACCCAGTACTTC
CDR3aa: CASSVVASWETQYF

j_gene: TRBJ1-4
d_gene: -
abundance: few
v_gene: TRBV30
CDR3nt: TGTGCCTGGACGCTCAAGGGGAGGGTTCTTACAACTAATGAAAAACTGTTTTTT
CDR3aa: CAWTLKGRVLTTNEKLFF

j_gene: TRBJ2-5
d_gene: -
abundance: -
v_gene: TRBV10-1
CDR3nt: TGCGCCAGCAGTGATGCAGGGGCTGAGGAGACCCAGTACTTC
CDR3aa: CASSDAGAEETQYF

j_gene: TRBJ1-6
d_gene: -
abundance: few
v_gene: TRBV30
CDR3nt: TGTGCCTGGAGTGTACCGAATTCACCCCTCCACTTT
CDR3aa: CAWSVPNSPLHF

j_gene: TRBJ2-3
d_gene: -
abundance: few
v_gene: TRBV5-4
CDR3nt: TGTGCCAGCAGCCGGACCGGGGCTAGCACAGATACGCAGTATTTT
CDR3aa: CASSRTGASTDTQYF

j_gene: TRBJ2-3
d_gene: -
abundance: -
v_gene: TRBV30
CDR3nt: TGTGCCTGGAGTTTTGCGGGTAGAGGCTGGGATACGCAGTATTTT
CDR3aa: CAWSFAGRGWDTQYF

j_gene: TRBJ2-7
d_gene: -
abundance: -
v_gene: TRBV15
CDR3nt: TGTGCCACCAGCAGAGATCGGGCGGGAGAGCAGTACTTC
CDR3aa: CATSRDRAGEQYF

j_gene: TRBJ2-7
d_gene: TRBD2
abundance: -
v_gene: TRBV7-2
CDR3nt: TGTGCCAGCAGCTTGGCTAGCGGGGGGGCCTACGAGCAGTACTTC
CDR3aa: CASSLASGGAYEQYF

j_gene: TRBJ2-7
d_gene: -
abundance: few
v_gene: TRBV11-2
CDR3nt: TGTGCCAGCAGCTTCGCGGGGGCATCCTACGAGCAGTACTTC
CDR3aa: CASSFAGASYEQYF

j_gene: TRBJ1-1
d_gene: -
abundance: few
v_gene: TRBV28
CDR3nt: TGTGCCAGCAGTTTGGGGCGCGCAGGCGCTATCACTGGGGCTTTCTTT
CDR3aa: CASSLGRAGAITGAFF

j_gene: TRBJ2-1
d_gene: -
abundance: few
v_gene: TRBV2
CDR3nt: TGTGCCAGCAGTGACTCCCGGGGCTCCTACAATGAGCAGTTCTTC
CDR3aa: CASSDSRGSYNEQFF

j_gene: TRBJ1-5
d_gene: -
abundance: -
v_gene: TRBV5-1
CDR3nt: TGCGCCAGCAGCGGGTTCCGGGAGAATCAGCCCCAGCATTTT
CDR3aa: CASSGFRENQPQHF

j_gene: TRBJ2-5
d_gene: -
abundance: few
v_gene: TRBV29-1
CDR3nt: TGCAGCGCCCCAGGCTCAGGGGCGGCAGAGACCCAGTACTTC
CDR3aa: CSAPGSGAAETQYF

j_gene: TRBJ2-3
d_gene: -
abundance: few
v_gene: TRBV30
CDR3nt: TGTGCCTGGGCGCCGCCGGTAGATACGCAGTATTTT
CDR3aa: CAWAPPVDTQYF

j_gene: TRBJ1-2
d_gene: -
abundance: few
v_gene: TRBV4-1
CDR3nt: TGCGCCAGCAGCCAAGATTCTAGAGGGTTTGTCTATGGCTACACCTTC
CDR3aa: CASSQDSRGFVYGYTF

j_gene: TRBJ1-5
d_gene: -
abundance: few
v_gene: TRBV5-1
CDR3nt: TGCGCCAGCAGCTTGGGACTCGATAGCAATCAGCCCCAGCATTTT
CDR3aa: CASSLGLDSNQPQHF

j_gene: TRBJ1-1
d_gene: -
abundance: few
v_gene: TRBV6-1
CDR3nt: TGTGCCAGCGATACGCCGGCGGGGAACACTGAAGCTTTCTTT
CDR3aa: CASDTPAGNTEAFF

j_gene: TRBJ2-5
d_gene: -
abundance: few
v_gene: TRBV28
CDR3nt: TGTGCCAGCAGTTTAATCGCGGGGGCACAAGAGACCCAGTACTTC
CDR3aa: CASSLIAGAQETQYF

j_gene: TRBJ2-5
d_gene: -
abundance: few
v_gene: TRBV10-3
CDR3nt: TGTGCCTCCAGAAGGGACATCGAAGAGACCCAGTACTTC
CDR3aa: CASRRDIEETQYF

j_gene: TRBJ2-7
d_gene: -
abundance: once
v_gene: TRBV29-1
CDR3nt: TGCAGCGTTGAAGGGGCAGGGAAAAGCCACGAGCAGTACTTC
CDR3aa: CSVEGAGKSHEQYF

j_gene: TRBJ2-7
d_gene: TRBD1
abundance: few
v_gene: TRBV5-1
CDR3nt: TGCGCCAGCAGCCAAGAGACAGGGAGCTACGAGCAGTACTTC
CDR3aa: CASSQETGSYEQYF

j_gene: TRBJ1-1
d_gene: -
abundance: few
v_gene: TRBV7-2
CDR3nt: TGTGCCAGCAGCTTAGCCTACTTTACTGAAGCTTTCTTT
CDR3aa: CASSLAYFTEAFF

j_gene: TRBJ2-1
d_gene: -
abundance: few
v_gene: TRBV28
CDR3nt: TGTGCCAGCAGTTTACCTGTCTCCTACAATGAGCAGTTCTTC
CDR3aa: CASSLPVSYNEQFF

j_gene: TRBJ2-3
d_gene: TRBD1
abundance: -
v_gene: TRBV7-9
CDR3nt: TGTGCCAGCAGCCCGGATGTTGGGACAGCGACAGATACGCAGTATTTT
CDR3aa: CASSPDVGTATDTQYF

j_gene: TRBJ2-2
d_gene: -
abundance: -
v_gene: TRBV7-9
CDR3nt: TGTGCCAGCAGCTTAAATAGTCCCTTGAACACCGGGGAGCTGTTTTTT
CDR3aa: CASSLNSPLNTGELFF

j_gene: TRBJ1-2
d_gene: TRBD1
abundance: few
v_gene: TRBV29-1
CDR3nt: TGCAGCGTCGAAACGGACAGGTGGAGGGATGGCTACACCTTC
CDR3aa: CSVETDRWRDGYTF

j_gene: TRBJ2-3
d_gene: -
abundance: few
v_gene: TRBV7-9
CDR3nt: TGTGCCAGCAGCTCCTCTAGCACAGATACGCAGTATTTT
CDR3aa: CASSSSSTDTQYF

j_gene: TRBJ2-3
d_gene: -
abundance: -
v_gene: TRBV27
CDR3nt: TGTGCCAGCAGTTTATTGGACTCGCACACAGATACGCAGTATTTT
CDR3aa: CASSLLDSHTDTQYF

j_gene: TRBJ1-1
d_gene: -
abundance: -
v_gene: TRBV5-1
CDR3nt: TGCGCCAGCAGCGTAGGATCCCAAGAGAACACTGAAGCTTTCTTT
CDR3aa: CASSVGSQENTEAFF

j_gene: TRBJ2-6
d_gene: -
abundance: -
v_gene: TRBV15
CDR3nt: TGTGCCACCAGCAGAGTCCAAGGGGGAAGCTCTGGGGCCAACGTCCTGACTTTC
CDR3aa: CATSRVQGGSSGANVLTF

j_gene: TRBJ1-6
d_gene: -
abundance: few
v_gene: TRBV2
CDR3nt: TGTGCCAGCAGCGAGGGCCCTTCCTTGCCCCTCCACTTT
CDR3aa: CASSEGPSLPLHF

j_gene: TRBJ1-2
d_gene: -
abundance: few
v_gene: TRBV4-1
CDR3nt: TGCGCCAGCAGCCAAGGCACCAGGGAGCGCTATGGCTACACCTTC
CDR3aa: CASSQGTRERYGYTF